This T cell receptor (beta chain) comes out of a study of blood T cell repertoires in COVID-19. After removal of 8 bases from V and 4 bases from J, the junction contained 12 bases not matched to a gene. CDR3 size: 15 residues. Germline lookup yields CDR1 WNHNN and CDR2 SYGVQD (reference sequence). Participant ages covered about 18 to 100 years across approximately 25 US areas. Researchers sorted participants into cohorts using their self-reported clinical history. The recovered donors of Cohort 3 showed two negative PCRs, clearance, or symptom resolution. Some clones are missing from TCRdb's copy, which holds only in-frame ones; the method was immunoSEQ multiplex PCR. The table lists a few hundred thousand clones, 65% to 85% of them singletons.

The sample comprised PBMCs or T cells enriched from blood (not recorded which). The gene calls are TRBV10-1 and TRBJ2-3; 7 bases are a match to TRBD1. This receptor was obtained from a woman between 35 and 50 years old who had recovered from COVID-19. CDR3 DNA sequence: TGCGCCAGCGCCCGAAACAGGGGTGACGCAGATACGCAGTATTTT. This encodes CASARNRGDADTQYF.